This T cell receptor (beta chain) originates from a study of graft-versus-host responses after intestinal transplantation. The data were produced by immunoSEQ multiplex PCR, yet TCRdb's version contains in-frame clones alone and is incomplete. This table holds about 120,000 clones, approximately 95% found once. This clone has just one count. Its antigen is not identified. CDR1 SGHTA and CDR2 FQGNSA come from the germline V gene. This CDR3 spans 15 amino acids. Trimming pared 6 bases from V and 0 bases from J, leaving 14 bases between. This rearrangement joins TRBV7-2 to TRBJ1-1, with a weak D call TRBD1 (6 bases). The TCR sequence derives from a human donor who received an intestinal transplant. The starting material was unstimulated CD4+ T cells sorted from spleen or lymph node cells, obtained before intestinal transplant. As DNA, the CDR3 is TGTGCCAGCAGTAGAACCGGACAGATGAACACTGAAGCTTTCTTT. Translated: CASSRTGQMNTEAFF. The full variable domain, completed using reference TRBV7-2 and TRBJ1-1, is GAGVSQSPSNKVTEKGKDVELRCDPISGHTALYWYRQSLGQGLEFLIYFQGNSAPDKSGLPSDRFSAERTGGSVSTLTIQRTQQEDSAVYLCASSRTGQMNTEAFFGQGTRLTVV.